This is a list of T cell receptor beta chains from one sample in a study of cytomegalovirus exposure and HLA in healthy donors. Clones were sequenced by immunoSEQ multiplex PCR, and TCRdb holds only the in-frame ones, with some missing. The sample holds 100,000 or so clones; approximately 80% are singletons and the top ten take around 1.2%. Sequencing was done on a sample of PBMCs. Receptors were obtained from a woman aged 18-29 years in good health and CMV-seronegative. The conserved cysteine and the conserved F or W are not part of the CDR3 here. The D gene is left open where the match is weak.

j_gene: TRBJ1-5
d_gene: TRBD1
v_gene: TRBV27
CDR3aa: ASSSGQGRNQPQH

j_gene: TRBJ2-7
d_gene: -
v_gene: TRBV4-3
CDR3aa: ASSQRRRYEQY

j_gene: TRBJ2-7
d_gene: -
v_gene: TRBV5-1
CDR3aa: ASSLAGDSYEQY

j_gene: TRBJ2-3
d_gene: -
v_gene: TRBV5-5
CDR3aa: ASSLRERRTDTQY

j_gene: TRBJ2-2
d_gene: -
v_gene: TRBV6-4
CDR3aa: ASSDSLVAPNTGELF

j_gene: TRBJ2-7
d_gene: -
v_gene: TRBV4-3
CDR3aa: ASSQKGGGALGSYEQY

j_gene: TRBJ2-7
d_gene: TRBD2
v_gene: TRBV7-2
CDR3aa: ASSFSGREQY

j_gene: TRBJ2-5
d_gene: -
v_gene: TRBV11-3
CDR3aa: ASSSRSGEGETQY

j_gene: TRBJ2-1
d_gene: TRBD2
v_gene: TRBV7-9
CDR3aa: ASSAVTGGGVPYNEQF

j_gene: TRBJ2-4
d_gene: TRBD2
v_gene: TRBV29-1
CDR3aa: SVEWTSGSQNIQY

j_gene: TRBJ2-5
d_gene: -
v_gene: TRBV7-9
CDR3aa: ASSPRGKTQY

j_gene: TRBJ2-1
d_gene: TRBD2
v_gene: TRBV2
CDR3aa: ASRGGVGSYNEQF

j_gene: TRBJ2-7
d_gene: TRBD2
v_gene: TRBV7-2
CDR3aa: ASSLGTSGKYEQY

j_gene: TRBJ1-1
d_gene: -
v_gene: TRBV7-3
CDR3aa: ASSLNPLGVEAF

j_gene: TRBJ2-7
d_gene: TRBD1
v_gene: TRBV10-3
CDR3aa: AISESRQGREQY

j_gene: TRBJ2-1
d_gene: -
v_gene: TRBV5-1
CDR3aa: ASSYNSQGFKGNEQF

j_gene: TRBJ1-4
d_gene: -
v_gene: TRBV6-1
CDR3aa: ASSEQGLNEKLF

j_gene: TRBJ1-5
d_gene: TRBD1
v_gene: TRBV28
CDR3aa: ASSPWTGTAGRPQH

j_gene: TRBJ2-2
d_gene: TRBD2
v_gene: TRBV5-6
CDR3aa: ASSPGTSGSVGELF

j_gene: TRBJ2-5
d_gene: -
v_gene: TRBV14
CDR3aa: ASSHRGHYQETQY

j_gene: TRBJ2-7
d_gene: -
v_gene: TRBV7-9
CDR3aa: SSSFRTETYEQY

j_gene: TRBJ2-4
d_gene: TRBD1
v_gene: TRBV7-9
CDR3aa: ASSSAQGVGKNIQY

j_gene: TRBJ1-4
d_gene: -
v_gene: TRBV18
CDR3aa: ASSLRGTNEKLF

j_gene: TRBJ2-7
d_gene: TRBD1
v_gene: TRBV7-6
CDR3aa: ASSLRDSYEQY

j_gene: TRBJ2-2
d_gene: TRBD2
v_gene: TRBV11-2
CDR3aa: ASSSASGGPRGTGELF

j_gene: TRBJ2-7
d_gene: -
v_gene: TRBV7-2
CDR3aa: ASSLGGDLIYEQY

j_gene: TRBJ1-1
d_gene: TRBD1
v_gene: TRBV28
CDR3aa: ASRITTGTNTEAF

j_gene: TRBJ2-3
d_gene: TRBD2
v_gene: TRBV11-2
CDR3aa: ASSQGTSGSTDTQY

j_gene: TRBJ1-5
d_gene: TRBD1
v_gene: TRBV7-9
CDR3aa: ASSLSSRDRRYQPQH

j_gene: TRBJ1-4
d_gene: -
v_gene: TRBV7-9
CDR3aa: SSSSGTEWGGEKLF

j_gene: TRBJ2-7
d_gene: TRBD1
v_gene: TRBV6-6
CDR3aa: ASSYSYRGESEQY

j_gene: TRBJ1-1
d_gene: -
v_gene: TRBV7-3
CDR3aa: ASSLPGQANTEAF

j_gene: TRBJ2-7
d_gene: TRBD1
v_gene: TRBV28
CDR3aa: ASSFRDRPSYEQY